This is a list of T cell receptor beta chains from one sample in a study of T cell repertoires in cytomegalovirus infection. Each CDR3 protein gets one entry after TCRdb re-called the reads with MiXCR. The repertoire holds around 440,000 distinct CDR3 sequences, with roughly 10% as singletons. The specimen was PBMCs. These receptors all stem from a human donor in good health (CMV status not recorded). Some clones in this sample may be carry-over from other donors' samples. CDR3s include the opening cysteine and the closing phenylalanine or tryptophan. A D gene is named only where the DNA matches it firmly. Clone size is stated in some rows and not others, as once, few, many or a class when expanded.

TRBV7-9,-,12,many,TRBJ2-1,CASRRRDNEQFF,TGTGCCAGCCGACGCAGGGACAATGAGCAGTTCTTC
TRBV10-3,-,13,many,TRBJ1-4,CAISGQTNEKLFF,TGTGCCATCAGTGGACAGACTAATGAAAAACTGTTTTTT
TRBV2,-,12,many,TRBJ2-7,CASSGQKYEQYF,TGTGCCAGCAGTGGACAGAAATACGAGCAGTACTTC
TRBV28,-,16,many,TRBJ1-3,CASSVGGISSGNTIYF,TGTGCCAGCAGCGTCGGGGGTATATCCTCTGGAAACACCATATATTTT
TRBV5-1,-,15,-,TRBJ2-1,CASSLDGQGRGEQFF,TGCGCCAGCAGCTTGGATGGGCAGGGTCGAGGTGAGCAGTTCTTC
TRBV7-3,-,14,many,TRBJ2-2,CASSPQANTGELFF,TGTGCCAGCAGCCCTCAGGCGAACACCGGGGAGCTGTTTTTT
TRBV6-6,-,13,few,TRBJ2-5,CASTSLRQETQYF,TGTGCCAGCACCTCGTTGAGACAAGAGACCCAGTACTTC
TRBV13,-,14,many,TRBJ2-7,CASSFTNTPYEQYF,TGTGCCAGCAGCTTCACTAATACACCCTACGAGCAGTACTTC
TRBV30,-,11,-,TRBJ2-1,CAGRGYNEQFF,TGTGCCGGAAGGGGGTACAATGAGCAGTTCTTC
TRBV7-9,-,15,many,TRBJ1-4,CASSTQPGFNEKLFF,TGTGCCAGCAGCACACAGCCGGGATTTAATGAAAAACTGTTTTTT
TRBV12-3/TRBV12-4,-,16,many,TRBJ1-2,CASSYGGIVNNYGYTF,TGTGCCAGCAGTTATGGGGGGATTGTTAATAACTATGGCTACACCTTC
TRBV11-3,-,13,many,TRBJ1-2,CASSLRGERDTTF,TGTGCCAGCAGCTTAAGGGGTGAACGGGATACGACCTTC
TRBV24-1,TRBD2,17,-,TRBJ2-1,CATSDLGGLAGVYKQFF,TGTGCCACCAGTGATTTGGGGGGACTAGCGGGAGTTTATAAGCAGTTCTTC
TRBV5-4,TRBD2,16,many,TRBJ2-1,CASSKGTSGTENEQFF,TGTGCCAGCAGCAAAGGGACTAGCGGGACTGAAAATGAGCAGTTCTTC
TRBV29-1,-,13,many,TRBJ2-3,CSVDKGGTDTQYF,TGCAGCGTTGACAAAGGGGGCACAGATACGCAGTATTTT
TRBV7-3,-,14,many,TRBJ2-5,CASSSTGSGETQYF,TGTGCCAGCAGCTCTACGGGCTCAGGGGAGACCCAGTACTTC
TRBV12-5,TRBD1,14,many,TRBJ1-1,CASDPGTGVTEAFF,TGTGCTAGTGATCCAGGGACAGGGGTTACTGAAGCTTTCTTT
TRBV28,TRBD1,14,few,TRBJ2-2,CASSLQGDTGELFF,TGTGCCAGCAGTTTGCAGGGGGACACCGGGGAGCTGTTTTTT
TRBV13,-,20,-,TRBJ2-1,CASSPRFSAGAKTPYNEQFF,TGTGCCAGCAGCCCACGGTTTTCGGCAGGGGCGAAAACTCCCTACAATGAGCAGTTCTTC
TRBV7-3,TRBD1,15,many,TRBJ2-1,CASSLGLVGGDEQFF,TGTGCCAGCAGCTTAGGGCTAGTAGGGGGCGATGAGCAGTTCTTC
TRBV18,-,13,few,TRBJ2-1,CASSPPVGNEQFF,TGTGCCAGCTCACCACCGGTGGGTAATGAGCAGTTCTTC
TRBV6-6,-,14,many,TRBJ2-5,CASKSAGAQETQYF,TGTGCCAGCAAGTCCGCGGGGGCACAAGAGACCCAGTACTTC
TRBV20-1,TRBD2,15,-,TRBJ2-1,CSARSGSGSYNEQFF,TGCAGTGCTAGGAGCGGGAGTGGGTCCTACAATGAGCAGTTCTTC
TRBV9,TRBD2,15,many,TRBJ2-5,CASDTSGGSQETQYF,TGTGCCAGTGATACTAGCGGGGGGAGTCAGGAGACCCAGTACTTC
TRBV4-1,TRBD1,13,many,TRBJ1-5,CASSVQGNQPQHF,TGCGCCAGCAGCGTACAGGGGAATCAGCCCCAGCATTTT
TRBV15,-,14,-,TRBJ1-6,CATWATGRNSPLHF,TGTGCCACATGGGCGACAGGAAGAAATTCACCCCTCCACTTT
TRBV12-5,TRBD2,16,few,TRBJ2-1,CASGLVLAGGPTEQFF,TGTGCTAGTGGTTTGGTTCTAGCGGGGGGGCCTACTGAGCAGTTCTTC
TRBV7-3,-,16,many,TRBJ2-2,CASSPAGAANTGELFF,TGTGCCAGCAGCCCTGCTGGGGCTGCGAACACCGGGGAGCTGTTTTTT
TRBV11-2,-,16,-,TRBJ1-2,CASSLGPASFGYGYTF,TGTGCCAGCAGCTTAGGCCCCGCCTCGTTCGGCTATGGCTACACCTTC
TRBV7-2,-,14,many,TRBJ1-1,CASSYREINTEAFF,TGTGCCAGCAGTTACAGGGAAATTAACACTGAAGCTTTCTTT
TRBV7-2,-,14,many,TRBJ1-5,CASSLKRVEQPQHF,TGTGCCAGCAGCTTAAAAAGGGTAGAACAGCCCCAGCATTTT
TRBV19,-,14,-,TRBJ1-1,CASTPGRSGTEAFF,TGTGCCAGTACTCCGGGAAGGTCTGGCACTGAAGCTTTCTTT
TRBV20-1,-,13,many,TRBJ1-1,CSARGQASTEAFF,TGCAGTGCTAGAGGACAGGCGAGCACTGAAGCTTTCTTT
TRBV15,-,14,-,TRBJ2-1,CATSRDTGYNEQFF,TGTGCCACCAGCAGAGATACAGGCTACAATGAGCAGTTCTTC
TRBV7-8,TRBD1,14,many,TRBJ2-7,CASSFRQGAYEQYF,TGTGCCAGCAGCTTTCGACAGGGGGCCTACGAGCAGTACTTC
TRBV29-1,-,11,-,TRBJ1-2,CSVDERDGYTF,TGCAGCGTTGATGAGCGTGATGGCTACACCTTC
TRBV7-2,TRBD2,15,many,TRBJ2-3,CASSRLAGVSDTQYF,TGTGCCAGCAGCCGACTAGCGGGAGTGTCAGATACGCAGTATTTT
TRBV7-3,-,14,many,TRBJ2-1,CASRMGGLYNEQFF,TGTGCCAGCAGAATGGGAGGACTTTACAATGAGCAGTTCTTC
TRBV7-9,TRBD1,15,-,TRBJ1-2,CASSSSRGSIYGYTF,TGTGCCAGCAGCTCAAGCAGGGGGAGTATCTATGGCTACACCTTC
TRBV10-3,TRBD2,16,many,TRBJ2-7,CAISDPSGRRNYEQYF,TGTGCCATCAGTGACCCAAGCGGGAGAAGGAACTACGAGCAGTACTTC
TRBV18,TRBD1,17,many,TRBJ1-6,CASSPTLTGMIDSPLHF,TGTGCCAGCTCACCAACCCTGACAGGGATGATCGATTCACCCCTCCACTTT
TRBV11-2,TRBD1,14,many,TRBJ2-7,CASSFRTGGIEQYF,TGTGCCAGCAGCTTTCGGACAGGGGGGATCGAGCAGTACTTC
TRBV5-1,TRBD1,15,-,TRBJ1-4,CASSLDGTENEKLFF,TGCGCCAGCAGCTTGGACGGGACAGAGAATGAAAAACTGTTTTTT
TRBV5-6,TRBD1,15,many,TRBJ1-5,CASSWTGGFDQPQHF,TGTGCCAGCAGTTGGACAGGGGGCTTTGATCAGCCCCAGCATTTT
TRBV12-3/TRBV12-4,TRBD1,14,few,TRBJ1-1,CASSLQGPYTEAFF,TGTGCCAGCAGTCTACAGGGGCCGTACACTGAAGCTTTCTTT
TRBV7-6,TRBD2,16,many,TRBJ2-1,CASSFREREGRNEQFF,TGTGCCAGCAGCTTCAGGGAACGGGAGGGCCGCAATGAGCAGTTCTTC
TRBV20-1,-,12,few,TRBJ2-3,CSAPKTSDTQYF,TGCAGTGCTCCGAAGACGTCGGATACGCAGTATTTT
TRBV20-1,-,13,-,TRBJ1-2,CSARDQADYGYTF,TGCAGTGCTAGAGATCAGGCAGACTATGGCTACACCTTC
TRBV7-6,-,13,many,TRBJ1-2,CASSSNVGRGHTF,TGTGCCAGCAGCTCTAACGTTGGGAGGGGCCACACCTTC
TRBV7-8,-,12,many,TRBJ2-7,CASSRAKGEQYF,TGTGCCAGCAGCCGAGCCAAGGGGGAGCAGTACTTC
TRBV20-1,-,16,few,TRBJ2-1,CSASVGGQLTFGEQFF,TGCAGTGCTAGTGTAGGGGGGCAACTTACTTTCGGTGAGCAGTTCTTC
TRBV3-1,TRBD1,15,-,TRBJ1-2,CASSQLDRDSYGYTF,TGTGCCAGCAGCCAGCTAGACAGGGATTCCTATGGCTACACCTTC
TRBV28,-,14,-,TRBJ2-7,CASSSPGRLYEQYF,TGTGCCAGCAGTTCTCCAGGGAGACTCTACGAGCAGTACTTC
TRBV7-9,-,13,many,TRBJ1-6,CASSRVANSPLHF,TGTGCCAGCAGCCGAGTAGCCAATTCACCCCTCCACTTT
TRBV29-1,TRBD2,17,-,TRBJ2-5,CSVEDSGLAGGGETQYF,TGCAGCGTTGAAGATTCGGGACTAGCGGGAGGAGGAGAGACCCAGTACTTC
TRBV9,-,15,few,TRBJ1-1,CASSVGGLQNTEAFF,TGTGCCAGCAGCGTTGGTGGCCTCCAGAACACTGAAGCTTTCTTT